This TCR beta chain was captured in a study of shared clonotypes between healthy human individuals. Broader study findings: Generation of non-shared clonotypes was less probable than generation of clonotypes shared by all four donors. Clonotype sharing among donors, it was expected, would be affected by sequencing depth.

Sorted-subset replicate PCRs used around 200 ng DNA, about 30,000 T cell genomes. Only in-frame clones appear in the TCRdb table, and some are missing; sequencing was by immunoSEQ multiplex PCR. The table has over a million clones, approximately 80% seen once. As to this clone: What it binds is unknown.

Healthy and HIV-negative, the adult donors had no recent acute infections or vaccinations. Germline V gene lookup returns CDR1 SGHDT and CDR2 YYEEEE. The CDR3 consists of 12 residues. The ends were cut back, 3 bases at V and 9 bases at J, with 10 bases in the middle. This TCR came from a man younger than 35 in good health. Some clones in this sample may be carry-over from other donors' samples. The gene calls are TRBV5-6 and TRBJ1-3; D call uncertain. The sequenced material came from memory CD4+ T cells from PBMCs. Subset reported: CD45RA-negative fraction. CDR3 residues: CASSSGLTTIYF. In nucleotides, the CDR3 is TGTGCCAGCAGCTCGGGCTTAACCACCATATATTTT.